This T cell receptor (beta chain) was captured by sequencing in a study of blood T cell repertoires in COVID-19. Study-level information: Samples taken during acute and convalescent COVID-19 were collected in the United States, Italy and Spain. In each case, the material was cDNA or gDNA derived from T cells, B-cell-depleted T cells, or PBMCs.

Per the study methods: Amplification from reference gene primers served as the basis for estimated nucleated cell counts. The table came from immunoSEQ multiplex PCR; TCRdb's copy has only in-frame clones and leaves some out. V, J and clone size are taken as reported in that table, and D and trimming were inferred from the DNA itself. The sample contains about 87,000 clones, roughly 76% of which appear only once. V dropped 7 bases and J dropped 5 bases, with 15 bases sitting between them. The length of the CDR3 is 13 residues. Germline lookup yields CDR1 ENHRY and CDR2 SYGVKD. V and J are TRBV10-3 and TRBJ2-7; a weak D match, TRBD2 (6 bases). Sequenced material: peripheral blood. The origin of this receptor is an elderly woman with active or convalescent COVID-19. DNA for the CDR3: TGTGCCATCACCCCATCCAGGGAGGACGAGCAGTACTTC. Translated, it gives CAITPSREDEQYF.